Following are 7 T cell receptor beta chains from one sample sequenced in a study of OX40 agonist ivuxolimab in advanced cancers. The table came from immunoSEQ multiplex PCR; TCRdb's copy has only in-frame clones and leaves some out. The repertoire holds tens of thousands of clones, with 70% to 80% as singletons. The sample was CD4+ or CD8+ T cells sorted from blood, taken in a trial of the OX40 agonist ivuxolimab. These receptor sequences come from an adult with an advanced solid tumor such as melanoma, head and neck, liver or kidney cancer.

The chain uses TRBV6-6 and TRBJ2-7, with D perhaps TRBD1 or TRBD2 (5 bases each). With 10 bases removed from V and 2 bases from J, the gap between germline ends came to 15 bases. The V gene's germline CDR1 is MNHNY and CDR2 SVGAGI (reference sequence). The CDR3 has 13 amino acids. In DNA, the CDR3 is TGTGCCACACAACGGGACGCGACCTACGAGCAGTACTTC. This codes for CATQRDATYEQYF.

This rearrangement joins TRBV7-9 to TRBJ2-1, with 7 bases lining up with TRBD2. With V trimmed by 3 bases and J by 4 bases, 9 bases remained unmatched. Germline CDR1 SEHNR, CDR2 FQNEAQ (reference sequence). The CDR3 has 16 residues. The CDR3 bases are TGTGCCAGCAGCTTTTATTCAGGACTAGTTTACAATGAGCAGTTCTTC. The encoded protein is CASSFYSGLVYNEQFF.

The rearrangement links TRBV5-6 to TRBJ1-4; D unclear. CDR1 and CDR2 (germline): SGHDT, YYEEEE. Trimming left V 2 bases short and J 7 bases short, with 12 bases between. The CDR3 length is 14 residues. The CDR3 region has the DNA TGTGCCAGCAGCTTTTGGGGATATGGTGAAAAACTGTTTTTT. It encodes CASSFWGYGEKLFF.

This clone was seen a few times. This sequence joins TRBV27 and TRBJ2-7; unclear D gene. Per germline, CDR1 MNHEY and CDR2 SMNVEV (reference sequence). The V gene lost 5 bases and the J gene lost 0 bases, with 11 bases spanning the gap. This CDR3 is 14 amino acids long. The CDR3 spells CASSQNSHSYEQYF. In DNA, the CDR3 is TGTGCCAGCAGTCAAAACAGCCACTCCTACGAGCAGTACTTC.

The CDR3 sequence: CASSLSLADFYEQYF. For the CDR3, the DNA is TGTGCCAGCAGCCTTTCTCTAGCGGACTTCTACGAGCAGTACTTC. The chain links TRBV11-2 to TRBJ2-7, with 7 bases aligning to TRBD2. The CDR3 is 15 residues long. Germline V gene data show CDR1 as SGHAT and CDR2 as FQNNGV. The V gene end was trimmed by 5 bases and the J gene end by 3 bases; junction bases not matched to a gene: 10.

The rearrangement joins TRBV6-5 to TRBJ1-5; D is unresolved. Germline V gene lookup returns CDR1 MNHEY and CDR2 SVGAGI. Between the trimmed V and J ends, which lost 8 bases and 2 bases, there was a span of 10 bases. The CDR3 spans 13 residues. The DNA of the CDR3 is TGTGCCAGCGGTCCCGCAGGCAATCAGCCCCAGCATTTT. As protein: CASGPAGNQPQHF.

The V and J genes are TRBV30 and TRBJ2-2, with TRBD1 matching 8 bases. This CDR3 contains 14 residues. Germline CDR1 reads GTSNPN; CDR2 reads SVGIG (reference sequence). V lost 1 base to trimming and J lost 5 bases; unmatched junction nucleotides: 3. Here the CDR3 DNA reads TGTGCCTGGAGTGCCAGGGGGCGGACCGGGGAGCTGTTTTTT. Translating it yields CAWSARGRTGELFF.